The entry that follows covers one T cell receptor (beta chain) sequence. Sequenced by immunoSEQ multiplex PCR; TCRdb stores in-frame clones only, minus some. The data contain under 85,000 clones, around 80% of them seen just once; the ten biggest clones take up approximately 5%. It was autoimmune disease history or systemic immunosuppression that excluded patients. This entry belongs to a study of OX40 agonist ivuxolimab in advanced cancers. Germline CDR1 is SGDLS and CDR2 is YYNGEE. Trimming at V came to 3 bases and at J to 4 bases, leaving 7 bases not matched to a gene. This CDR3 contains 16 residues.

This specimen was CD4+ or CD8+ T cells sorted from blood, taken in a trial of the OX40 agonist ivuxolimab. The source is an adult with an advanced solid tumor such as melanoma, head and neck, liver or kidney cancer. The J gene is TRBJ1-2, the V gene TRBV9; 12 bases match TRBD1. CDR3 in amino acids: CASSAGQGALGYGYTF. Here the CDR3 DNA reads TGTGCCAGCAGCGCGGGACAGGGGGCGCTTGGCTATGGCTACACCTTC.